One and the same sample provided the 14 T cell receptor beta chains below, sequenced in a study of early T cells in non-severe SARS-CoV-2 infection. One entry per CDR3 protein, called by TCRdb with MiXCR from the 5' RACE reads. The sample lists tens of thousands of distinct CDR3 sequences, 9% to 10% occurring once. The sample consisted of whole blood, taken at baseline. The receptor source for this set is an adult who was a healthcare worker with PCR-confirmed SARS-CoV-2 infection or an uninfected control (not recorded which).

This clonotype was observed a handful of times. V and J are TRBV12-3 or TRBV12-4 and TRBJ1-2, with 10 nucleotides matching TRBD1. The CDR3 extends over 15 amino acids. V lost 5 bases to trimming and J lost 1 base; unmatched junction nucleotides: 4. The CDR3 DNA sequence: TGTGCCAGCAGTGGGACAGGGGATGTTAACTATGGCTACACCTTC. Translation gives CASSGTGDVNYGYTF.

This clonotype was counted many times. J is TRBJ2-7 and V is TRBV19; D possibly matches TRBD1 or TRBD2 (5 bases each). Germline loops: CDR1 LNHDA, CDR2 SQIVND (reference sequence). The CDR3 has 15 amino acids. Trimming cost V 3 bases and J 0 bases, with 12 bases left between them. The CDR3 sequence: CASSILRDGSYEQYF. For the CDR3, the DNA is TGTGCCAGTAGTATCCTCCGGGACGGCTCCTACGAGCAGTACTTC.

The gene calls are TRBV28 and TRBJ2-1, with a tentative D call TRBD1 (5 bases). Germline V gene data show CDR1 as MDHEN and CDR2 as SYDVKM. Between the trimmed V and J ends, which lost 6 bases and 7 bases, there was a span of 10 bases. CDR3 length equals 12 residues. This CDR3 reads CASRTVGNEQFF. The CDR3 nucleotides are TGTGCCAGCAGGACAGTAGGGAATGAGCAGTTCTTC. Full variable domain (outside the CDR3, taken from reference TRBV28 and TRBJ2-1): DVKVTQSSRYLVKRTGEKVFLECVQDMDHENMFWYRQDPGLGLRLIYFSYDVKMKEKGDIPEGYSVSREKKERFSLILESASTNQTSMYLCASRTVGNEQFFGPGTRLTVL.

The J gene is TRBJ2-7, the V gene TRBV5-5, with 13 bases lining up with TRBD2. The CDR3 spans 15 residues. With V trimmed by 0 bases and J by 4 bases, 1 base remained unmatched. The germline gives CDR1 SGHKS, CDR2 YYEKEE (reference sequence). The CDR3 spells CASSLALAGGYEQYF. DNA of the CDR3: TGTGCCAGCAGCTTGGCACTAGCGGGAGGGTACGAGCAGTACTTC.

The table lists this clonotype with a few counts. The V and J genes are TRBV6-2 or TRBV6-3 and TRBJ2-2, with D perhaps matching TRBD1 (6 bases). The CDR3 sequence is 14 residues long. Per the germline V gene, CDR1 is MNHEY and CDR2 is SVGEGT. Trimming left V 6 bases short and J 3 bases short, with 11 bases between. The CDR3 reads CASSWRQDTGELFF. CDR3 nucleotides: TGTGCCAGCAGCTGGCGACAGGACACCGGGGAGCTGTTTTTT.

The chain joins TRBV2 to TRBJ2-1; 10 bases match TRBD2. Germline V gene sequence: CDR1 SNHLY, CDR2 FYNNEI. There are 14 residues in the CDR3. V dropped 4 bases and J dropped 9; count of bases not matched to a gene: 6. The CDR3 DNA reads TGTGCCAGCAGTGGGTCCCTAGCGGGAGCTGAGCAGTTCTTC. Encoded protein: CASSGSLAGAEQFF.

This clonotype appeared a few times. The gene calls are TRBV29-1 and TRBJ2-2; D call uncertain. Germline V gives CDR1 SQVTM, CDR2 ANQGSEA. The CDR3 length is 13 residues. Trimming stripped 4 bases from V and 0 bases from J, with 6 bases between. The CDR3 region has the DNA TGCAGCGTTGGGGTTTCGAACACCGGGGAGCTGTTTTTT. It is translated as CSVGVSNTGELFF.

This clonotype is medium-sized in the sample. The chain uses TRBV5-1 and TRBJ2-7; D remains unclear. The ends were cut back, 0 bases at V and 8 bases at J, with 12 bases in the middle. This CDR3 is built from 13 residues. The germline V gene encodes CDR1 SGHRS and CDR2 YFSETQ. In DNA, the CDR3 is TGCGCCAGCAGCTTGGGTTCCGATGAGCAGCAGTACTTC. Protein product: CASSLGSDEQQYF.

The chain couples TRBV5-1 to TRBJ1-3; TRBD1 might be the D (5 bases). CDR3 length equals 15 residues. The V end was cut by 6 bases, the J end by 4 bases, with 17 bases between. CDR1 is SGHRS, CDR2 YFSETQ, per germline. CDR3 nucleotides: TGCGCCAGCAAGCAGAATACAGGAAGAGGAAACACCATATATTTT. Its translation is CASKQNTGRGNTIYF.

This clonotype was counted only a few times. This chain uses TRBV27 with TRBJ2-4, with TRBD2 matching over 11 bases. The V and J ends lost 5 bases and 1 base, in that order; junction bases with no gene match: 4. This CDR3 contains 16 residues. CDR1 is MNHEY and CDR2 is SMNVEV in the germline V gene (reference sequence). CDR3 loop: CASSLVAGGAKNIQYF. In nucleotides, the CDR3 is TGTGCCAGCAGTCTGGTAGCGGGAGGGGCCAAAAACATTCAGTACTTC.

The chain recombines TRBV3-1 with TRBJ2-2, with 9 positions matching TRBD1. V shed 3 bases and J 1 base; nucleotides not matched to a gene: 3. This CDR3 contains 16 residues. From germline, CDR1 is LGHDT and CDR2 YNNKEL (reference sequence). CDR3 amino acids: CASSHLDRGNTGELFF. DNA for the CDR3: TGTGCCAGCAGCCACCTGGACAGGGGGAACACCGGGGAGCTGTTTTTT. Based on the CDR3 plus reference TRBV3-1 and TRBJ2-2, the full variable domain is DTAVSQTPKYLVTQMGNDKSIKCEQNLGHDTMYWYKQDSKKFLKIMFSYNNKELIINETVPNRFSPKSPDKAHLNLHINSLELGDSAVYFCASSHLDRGNTGELFFGEGSRLTVL.

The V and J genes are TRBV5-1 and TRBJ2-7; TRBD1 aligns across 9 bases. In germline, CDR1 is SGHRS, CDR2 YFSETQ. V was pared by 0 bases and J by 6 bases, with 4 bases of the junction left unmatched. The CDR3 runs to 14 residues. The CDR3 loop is CASSLGTGEGEQYF. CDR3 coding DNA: TGCGCCAGCAGCTTGGGGACAGGGGAGGGCGAGCAGTACTTC.

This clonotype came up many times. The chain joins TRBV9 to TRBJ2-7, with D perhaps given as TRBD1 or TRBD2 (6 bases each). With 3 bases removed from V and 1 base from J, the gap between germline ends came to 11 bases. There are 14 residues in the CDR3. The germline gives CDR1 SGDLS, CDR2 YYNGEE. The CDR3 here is CASSAQGGSYEQYF. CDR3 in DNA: TGTGCCAGCAGCGCTCAAGGGGGGTCCTACGAGCAGTACTTC.

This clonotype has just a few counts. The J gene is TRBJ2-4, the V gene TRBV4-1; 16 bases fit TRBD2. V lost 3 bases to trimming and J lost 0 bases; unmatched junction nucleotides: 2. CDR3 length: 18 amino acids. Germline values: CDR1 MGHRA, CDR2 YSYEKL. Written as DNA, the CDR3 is TGCGCCAGCAGCCAGGGGACTAGCGGGAGGGGAGCCAAAAACATTCAGTACTTC. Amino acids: CASSQGTSGRGAKNIQYF.